In its sample, the clone carrying this T cell receptor (beta chain) was seen a few times. The antigen is not known. The sample belongs to a study of post-analysis software for immune sequencing data. About the study: Included among the disease courses, which were recorded for the cohort, were relapsing-remitting, secondary progressive and progressive-relapsing multiple sclerosis.

Unique-molecular-identifier-tagged TCR beta cDNA libraries were used. TCRdb independently ran MiXCR on the PCR reads; one entry per CDR3 protein. The data show a few hundred thousand distinct CDR3 sequences, 35% to 45% seen once. CDR1 SGHNT and CDR2 YYREEE come from the germline V gene (reference sequence). The CDR3 has 16 residues. The V gene end was trimmed by 0 bases and the J gene end by 4 bases; junction bases not matched to a gene: 7. Study results and limitations: Patients used about 5 TRBV segments, including TRBV5-6, TRBV5-1 and TRBV20-1, more often than controls. Samples made in the same batch grouped tightly together by F measure. For normalized Chao1 diversity, multiple sclerosis patients scored significantly lower than controls did.

The chain uses TRBV5-4 and TRBJ2-5; 9 positions match TRBD2. The material sequenced was blood. The source is a girl between 2 and 10 years old with multiple sclerosis. The DNA of the CDR3 is TGTGCCAGCAGCTTGGGAGCGGGAGGAGGGGGAGAGACCCAGTACTTC. It codes for CASSLGAGGGGETQYF.